What follows are 30 T cell receptor beta chains derived from one specimen sequenced in a study of technical replicates of blood from a handful of donors. Method: immunoSEQ multiplex PCR; TCRdb's copy keeps in-frame clones and lacks some. Seen here are about 66,000 clones, about 90% observed once, and the top ten hold 0.38%. The sequenced sample was T cells isolated from PBMCs. The receptors originated from a human donor in good health.

The J gene is TRBJ2-3, the V gene TRBV5-1; 8 bases are a match to TRBD2. This CDR3 is 15 amino acids long. From germline, CDR1 is SGHRS and CDR2 YFSETQ. Unmatched junction bases numbered 7, after V lost 2 bases and J lost 5 bases. CDR3 sequence: CASSLSSSGRDTQYF. The CDR3 region has the DNA TGCGCCAGCAGCTTAAGCTCTAGCGGGCGAGATACGCAGTATTTT.

J is TRBJ1-6 and V is TRBV27, with D possibly matching TRBD1 (6 bases). Germline-derived CDR1 and CDR2 are MNHEY and SMNVEV (reference sequence). This CDR3 spans 15 amino acids. Trimming removed 4 bases at V and 6 bases at J, with 13 bases between. DNA for the CDR3: TGTGCCAGCAGTTCCCCGACAGGATCTAATTCACCCCTCCACTTT. This sequence encodes CASSSPTGSNSPLHF.

The chain recombines TRBV5-1 with TRBJ2-1, with TRBD2 matching over 14 bases. CDR3 length: 16 residues. Looked up from germline, CDR1 is SGHRS and CDR2 is YFSETQ. J lost 9 bases, V lost 5 bases, and 10 bases had no gene match. CDR3 protein: CASRELRLAGGTEQFF. DNA for the CDR3: TGCGCCAGCAGGGAGCTGAGACTAGCGGGAGGGACTGAGCAGTTCTTC.

CDR3 in DNA: TGTGCCAGCAGCTTAGGGTCGGGCGGAGGGCGTAATGAGCAGTTCTTC. It is translated as CASSLGSGGGRNEQFF. The chain is built from TRBV7-3 and TRBJ2-1; D possibly corresponds to TRBD2 (6 bases). The germline gives CDR1 SGHTA, CDR2 FQGTGA. The CDR3 spans 16 residues. V was clipped by 2 bases and J by 7 bases, with 18 bases between them.

The chain combines TRBV9 with TRBJ2-7, with 9 nucleotides matching TRBD2. Germline lookup yields CDR1 SGDLS and CDR2 YYNGEE. The CDR3 spans 16 residues. With 1 base clipped from V and 2 bases from J, the junction kept 7 bases outside the gene matches. This chain's CDR3 is CASSVREREAAYEQYF. CDR3 in DNA: TGTGCCAGCAGCGTAAGGGAGCGGGAGGCCGCCTACGAGCAGTACTTC.

The V and J genes are TRBV4-1 and TRBJ2-5; TRBD2 matches 10 bases. The V and J ends lost 0 bases and 4 bases, in that order; junction bases with no gene match: 8. CDR1 is MGHRA, CDR2 YSYEKL, per germline. This CDR3 has 17 amino acids. DNA of the CDR3: TGCGCCAGCAGCCAAGAGCATCCTAGCGGGAGACGAGAGACCCAGTACTTC. Protein: CASSQEHPSGRRETQYF.

V and J are TRBV6-6 and TRBJ2-7, with a tentative D call TRBD2 (5 bases). Germline V lookup: CDR1 MNHNY, CDR2 SVGAGI (reference sequence). The ends were cut back, 0 bases at V and 6 bases at J, with 12 bases in the middle. The CDR3 is 14 amino acids. The CDR3 loop is CASSYSGNRGEQYF. CDR3 nucleotide sequence: TGTGCCAGCAGTTACTCGGGGAATCGGGGCGAGCAGTACTTC.

The chain carries TRBV19 and TRBJ2-7, with TRBD1 matching over 7 bases. The junction had 9 bases not matched to a gene; V was cut back by 4 bases and J by 3 bases. CDR3 length equals 15 residues. Germline CDR1 and CDR2: LNHDA and SQIVND (reference sequence). The CDR3 here is CASSRTGAQLYEQYF. CDR3 coding DNA: TGTGCCAGTAGTAGGACAGGAGCCCAACTCTACGAGCAGTACTTC. Filled out from reference TRBV19 and TRBJ2-7, the complete variable domain reads DGGITQSPKYLFRKEGQNVTLSCEQNLNHDAMYWYRQDPGQGLRLIYYSQIVNDFQKGDIAEGYSVSREKKESFPLTVTSAQKNPTAFYLCASSRTGAQLYEQYFGPGTRLTVT.

The chain uses TRBV7-2 and TRBJ2-7; D is perhaps TRBD2 (7 bases). Germline V gives CDR1 SGHTA, CDR2 FQGNSA. CDR3 length equals 16 residues. Trimming pared 7 bases from V and 5 bases from J, leaving 24 bases between. Here the CDR3 DNA reads TGTGCCAGCACATGGGGTGTCGGGGGGCTTGGCGACGAGCAGTACTTC. Translated: CASTWGVGGLGDEQYF.

This chain joins TRBV10-2 and TRBJ1-2, with unresolved D. The CDR3 runs 15 residues. Germline loops: CDR1 WSHSY, CDR2 SAAADI. Trimming removed 1 base at V and 2 bases at J, with 11 bases between. The CDR3 coding sequence is TGCGCCAGCAGTGAGTATCGGTCAGCGAACTATGGCTACACCTTC. It encodes CASSEYRSANYGYTF.

CDR3 DNA sequence: TGTGCCACCAGTCCGGGACAGGGGCGTCAGCCCCAGCATTTT. Protein sequence: CATSPGQGRQPQHF. The V call is TRBV15, the J call TRBJ1-5; 10 bases map to TRBD1. Looked up from germline, CDR1 is LNHNV and CDR2 is YYDKDF (reference sequence). After removal of 6 bases from V and 6 bases from J, the junction contained 5 bases not matched to a gene. The CDR3 covers 14 residues.

The V gene is TRBV10-3, the J gene TRBJ1-1; a possible D gene is TRBD1 (6 bases). The CDR3 runs 15 residues. Deletions cut 0 bases from V and 6 bases from J, with 14 bases between. From germline, CDR1 is ENHRY and CDR2 SYGVKD. CDR3 DNA: TGTGCCATCAGTGAGTCGCAGGGTGAGGGGGCTGAAGCTTTCTTT. Translated: CAISESQGEGAEAFF.

This chain links TRBV7-2 with TRBJ2-1; perhaps TRBD2 as D (6 bases). CDR1 is SGHTA, CDR2 FQGNSA, per germline. V lost 5 bases to trimming and J lost 9 bases, with 14 bases between them. The CDR3 spans 13 residues. CDR3 bases: TGTGCCAGCAGCAAGGCGTCCGGGAGTGAGCAGTTCTTC. This encodes CASSKASGSEQFF.

This chain connects TRBV19 to TRBJ1-5; TRBD1 agrees at 8 bases. This CDR3 has 13 residues. Unmatched junction bases numbered 6, after V lost 9 bases and J lost 5 bases. Per the germline V gene, CDR1 is LNHDA and CDR2 is SQIVND (reference sequence). The CDR3 is CASGDRTDQPQHF. The CDR3 nucleotides read TGTGCCAGCGGGGACAGGACAGATCAGCCCCAGCATTTT. Based on the CDR3 plus reference TRBV19 and TRBJ1-5, the full variable domain is DGGITQSPKYLFRKEGQNVTLSCEQNLNHDAMYWYRQDPGQGLRLIYYSQIVNDFQKGDIAEGYSVSREKKESFPLTVTSAQKNPTAFYLCASGDRTDQPQHFGDGTRLSIL.

The chain is built from TRBV30 and TRBJ2-7, with D possibly matching TRBD1 (6 bases). Per the germline V gene, CDR1 is GTSNPN and CDR2 is SVGIG (reference sequence). CDR3 size: 12 residues. V was pared by 3 bases and J by 1 base, with 7 bases between. The CDR3 bases are TGTGCCTGGAGAGGACAGTCCTACGAGCAGTACTTC. It translates to CAWRGQSYEQYF.

This rearrangement joins TRBV6-4 to TRBJ1-2; TRBD1 is a possible D gene (5 bases). This CDR3 is 15 amino acids long. Germline assignment: CDR1 MRHNA and CDR2 SNTAGT. V lost 5 bases and J 3 bases, leaving 16 bases between the germline ends. CDR3 sequence reads: CASSPDGGVDYGYTF. The CDR3 coding sequence is TGTGCCAGCAGTCCCGACGGGGGAGTAGACTATGGCTACACCTTC.

The chain couples TRBV4-2 to TRBJ2-6; D gene unclear. Trimming removed 4 bases at V and 5 bases at J, with 21 bases between. The CDR3 sequence is 18 residues long. Germline values: CDR1 LGHNA, CDR2 YNFKEQ. The CDR3 coding sequence is TGTGCCAGCAGCCCCGCTTGCAGGTTACAAAGTCGGGCCAACGTCCTGACTTTC. It yields the protein CASSPACRLQSRANVLTF.

This rearrangement joins TRBV13 to TRBJ2-1, with D tentatively TRBD1 (6 bases). Germline V gives CDR1 PRHDT, CDR2 FYEKMQ (reference sequence). CDR3 length equals 15 residues. Between the trimmed V and J ends, which lost 1 base and 2 bases, there was a span of 9 bases. The CDR3 DNA reads TGTGCCAGCAGCTTAGCGCAGGGGACCTACAATGAGCAGTTCTTC. Its protein product is CASSLAQGTYNEQFF.

Only one count was recorded for this clone. The chain is built from TRBV27 and TRBJ2-7; the D is unclear. CDR3 size: 13 residues. The germline V and J ends were trimmed by 2 bases and 5 bases, with 10 bases remaining between them. Germline V CDR1 and CDR2: MNHEY, SMNVEV (reference sequence). The CDR3 bases are TGTGCCAGCAGTTTAGCCGTAGCCAACGAGCAGTACTTC. Amino acids: CASSLAVANEQYF.

This rearrangement joins TRBV4-1 to TRBJ1-1; D is possibly TRBD1 (6 bases). This CDR3 has 14 amino acids. CDR1 is MGHRA and CDR2 is YSYEKL in the germline V gene. Trimming removed 1 base from V and 5 bases from J, with 11 bases in between. CDR3 nucleotide sequence: TGCGCCAGCAGCCAAGGGTGGGGGCAAACTGAAGCTTTCTTT. This encodes CASSQGWGQTEAFF.

The chain carries TRBV30 and TRBJ2-7; D unresolved. Looked up from germline, CDR1 is GTSNPN and CDR2 is SVGIG (reference sequence). CDR3 length: 12 amino acids. Trimming took 1 base from V and 3 from J, leaving 7 bases between them. The CDR3 bases are TGTGCCTGGAGTGGGGCGTTCTACGAGCAGTACTTC. Protein: CAWSGAFYEQYF.

The chain links TRBV30 to TRBJ1-3; 8 bases agree with TRBD1. J gave up 7 bases and V 2 bases, and 13 bases lay outside the gene matches. This CDR3 spans 16 amino acids. Germline CDR1 is GTSNPN and CDR2 is SVGIG (reference sequence). CDR3 sequence (DNA): TGTGCCTGGAGTCACTTTGCAGGACAGGGACAGAACACCATATATTTT. Its protein product is CAWSHFAGQGQNTIYF.

The rearrangement joins TRBV28 to TRBJ2-7; tentative D call: TRBD1 (6 bases). Trimming pared 4 bases from V and 0 bases from J, leaving 10 bases between. Germline assignment: CDR1 MDHEN and CDR2 SYDVKM. CDR3 length: 14 residues. The CDR3 sequence: CASSSRDISYEQYF. The CDR3 nucleotides read TGTGCCAGCAGTTCCCGGGACATCTCCTACGAGCAGTACTTC. Based on the CDR3 plus reference TRBV28 and TRBJ2-7, the full variable domain is DVKVTQSSRYLVKRTGEKVFLECVQDMDHENMFWYRQDPGLGLRLIYFSYDVKMKEKGDIPEGYSVSREKKERFSLILESASTNQTSMYLCASSSRDISYEQYFGPGTRLTVT.

The chain couples TRBV19 to TRBJ1-1; possibly TRBD1 for D (5 bases). The V gene lost 7 bases and the J gene lost 0 bases, with 12 bases spanning the gap. This CDR3 is built from 14 residues. Per germline, CDR1 LNHDA and CDR2 SQIVND (reference sequence). The CDR3 here is CASKRGGMNTEAFF. Written as DNA, the CDR3 is TGTGCCAGTAAACGGGGGGGGATGAACACTGAAGCTTTCTTT.

This CDR3 reads CASIGRDYGYTF. CDR3 DNA: TGTGCCAGCATAGGCAGGGACTATGGCTACACCTTC. The chain combines TRBV2 with TRBJ1-2; tentative D call: TRBD1 (5 bases). CDR3 length equals 12 residues. CDR1 is SNHLY and CDR2 is FYNNEI in the germline V gene. V lost 7 bases, J lost 3 bases, and 9 bases lay in between.

The sample holds one count of this clone. The chain couples TRBV9 to TRBJ2-3; 12 nucleotides align to TRBD2. V lost 4 bases, J lost 5 bases, and 8 bases stayed unmatched. Germline CDR1 and CDR2: SGDLS and YYNGEE. This CDR3 is built from 16 residues. CDR3 DNA: TGTGCCAGCAGCTCGCGACTAGCGGGAGTTGGAGATACGCAGTATTTT. It specifies CASSSRLAGVGDTQYF.

This chain joins TRBV7-8 and TRBJ2-7; D may be TRBD2 (6 bases). Germline lookup yields CDR1 SGHVS and CDR2 FQNEAQ. This CDR3 spans 16 amino acids. V lost 1 base and J lost 2, with 15 bases in between. DNA of the CDR3: TGTGCCAGCAGCTTAGGTTACCGGGAGATCCCCTACGAGCAGTACTTC. It translates to CASSLGYREIPYEQYF. The variable domain in full, with the rest retrieved from reference TRBV7-8 and TRBJ2-7, is GAGVSQSPRYKVAKRGQDVALRCDPISGHVSLFWYQQALGQGPEFLTYFQNEAQLDKSGLPSDRFFAERPEGSVSTLKIQRTQQEDSAVYLCASSLGYREIPYEQYFGPGTRLTVT.

The chain combines TRBV7-3 with TRBJ2-7; D is possibly TRBD2 (7 bases). CDR1 and CDR2 from the germline V gene are SGHTA and FQGTGA. V was trimmed by 5 bases and J by 5 bases, leaving 16 bases between them. The CDR3 is made up of 14 amino acids. CDR3 sequence (DNA): TGTGCCAGCAGCCGGTCGGGGGGCTGGGACGAGCAGTACTTC. Its protein product is CASSRSGGWDEQYF. The entire variable domain, with the rest obtained from reference TRBV7-3 and TRBJ2-7, is as follows: GAGVSQTPSNKVTEKGKYVELRCDPISGHTALYWYRQSLGQGPEFLIYFQGTGAADDSGLPNDRFFAVRPEGSVSTLKIQRTERGDSAVYLCASSRSGGWDEQYFGPGTRLTVT.

The chain has TRBV5-8 and TRBJ1-1, with D possibly TRBD1 on 5 matching bases. CDR1 and CDR2 from the germline V gene are SGHTS and YDEGEE. Trimming cost V 4 bases and J 6 bases, with 19 bases left between them. The CDR3 has 15 residues. In DNA, the CDR3 is TGTGCCAGCAGCCGGGGGGAGGGAGGTGGGGCTGAAGCTTTCTTT. It yields the protein CASSRGEGGGAEAFF.

The chain joins TRBV28 to TRBJ1-4, with 10 bases that match TRBD1. Germline V gives CDR1 MDHEN, CDR2 SYDVKM. V lost 4 bases and J lost 7; bases outside the gene matches: 3. The CDR3 loop spans 14 amino acids. CDR3 DNA sequence: TGTGCCAGCAGTTGGGGACAGGGGAGTGAAAAACTGTTTTTT. Its translation: CASSWGQGSEKLFF.